This TCR beta chain is from a study of blood T cell repertoires in COVID-19 (dated by TCRdb to 2018 to 2020). About the investigation overall: Samples covering the acute and convalescent phases of COVID-19 were provided by collaborators in the United States, Italy and Spain. The prospective study material was composed of cDNA or gDNA derived from T cells, B-cell-depleted T cells, or PBMCs. The dataset comprised deeply sampled blood TCRbeta repertoires from subjects exposed to, actively infected with, or recovered from COVID-19. The repertoires were made available in a free public database intended to serve as a resource for research on the immune response to SARS-CoV-2. The samples were drawn from the first 160 participants of the ongoing ImmuneRACE study and from roughly 1,300 subjects provided by 6 global collaborators. The sample metadata nearly always contained a de-identified subject ID, COVID-19 status, age in years and sex. Where HLA class I and class II types were available, the types were taken from metadata supplied by the sample provider, not from assay-based typing.

Participants in the prospective study were enrolled through a virtual design, were aged about 18 to 100 years, and lived in roughly 25 United States geographic areas. To assign participants to cohorts, the prospective study relied on clinical history that participants themselves reported in a screening survey and a study questionnaire. In the prospective study, whole blood, serum and a nasopharyngeal or oropharyngeal swab were collected from each participant by mobile phlebotomists. Over a roughly 2-month period, participants in the prospective study had the option of providing additional blood draws and questionnaires. Blood samples from the prospective study were shipped frozen or at room temperature prior to DNA extraction. TCRbeta CDR3 regions were amplified from genomic DNA by means of the immunoSEQ Assay, a bias-controlled multiplex PCR. The authors' analysis ran thus. The number of nucleated cells in each sample was estimated by amplification of reference gene primers within the assay. To quantify the absolute abundance of each unique TCRbeta CDR3 rearrangement, sequence reads were collapsed and filtered. Productive Simpson clonality was computed per sample as the square root of Simpson's diversity index over productive rearrangements. In its TCRdb copy, this immuneACCESS table keeps in-frame sequences only and misses some clones. Where compared with another copy, unresolved V genes explain less than half of these, and the others have no known cause. The DNA was the basis for D and trimming; V, J and clone size are from that table. In this sample the table shows nearly 250,000 clones, almost 85% of which occur a single time. 8.5% to 9.5% of the sample goes to the ten largest clones.

About this clone: Its cognate antigen has yet to be identified. No much larger clone exists at a distance of one base, and base qualities are not known.

Beyond this particular receptor, the publication reports: The quantity of clinical and demographic metadata differed by source and by participant and was supplied without curation.

Relative to germline, V is 0 bases shorter and J is 2 bases shorter, with 10 bases between their ends. CDR1 and CDR2 are drawn from the germline V gene: SGDLS, YYNGEE. Including the terminal cysteine and phenylalanine, the CDR3 comprises 15 residues. The DNA shown is the 45-base CDR3, in frame from base 1. Sequencing was performed on PBMCs or T cells enriched from blood (not recorded which). The TCR was taken from a woman aged 45-59 years with acute COVID-19. The chain links TRBV9 with TRBJ2-3; the D gene is not confidently resolved. The nucleotides are TGTGCCAGCAGCGTAGCCTCACTCCACACAGATACGCAGTATTTT. It specifies CASSVASLHTDTQYF.